This T cell receptor (beta chain) was retrieved from a study of cytomegalovirus exposure and HLA in healthy donors. Study-level findings and limits: CMV antigen specificity was confirmed in vitro for three CMV-associated chains. Many donors carried some public TCRs, although rarity characterized most TCR sequences.

Among the 100 to 150 subjects of the validation cohort, separate from the roughly 670-subject first cohort, were the donors. The CDR3 has 13 residues. V lost 3 bases and J 5 bases, leaving 8 bases between the germline ends. Germline values: CDR1 SEHNR, CDR2 FQNEAQ (reference sequence). Only in-frame clones appear in the TCRdb table, and some are missing; sequencing was by immunoSEQ multiplex PCR. The repertoire holds 150,000 to 200,000 clones, with roughly 95% as singletons. This clone was recorded only once. Its target is unknown. Sequences were obtained from PBMCs. The receptor comes from a woman aged 18-29 years in good health and CMV-seronegative. The genes are TRBV7-9 and TRBJ1-5, with a tentative D call TRBD1 (6 bases). The DNA of the CDR3 is TGTGCCAGCAGCTTGGACAGTTATCAGCCCCAGCATTTT. This gives the protein CASSLDSYQPQHF.